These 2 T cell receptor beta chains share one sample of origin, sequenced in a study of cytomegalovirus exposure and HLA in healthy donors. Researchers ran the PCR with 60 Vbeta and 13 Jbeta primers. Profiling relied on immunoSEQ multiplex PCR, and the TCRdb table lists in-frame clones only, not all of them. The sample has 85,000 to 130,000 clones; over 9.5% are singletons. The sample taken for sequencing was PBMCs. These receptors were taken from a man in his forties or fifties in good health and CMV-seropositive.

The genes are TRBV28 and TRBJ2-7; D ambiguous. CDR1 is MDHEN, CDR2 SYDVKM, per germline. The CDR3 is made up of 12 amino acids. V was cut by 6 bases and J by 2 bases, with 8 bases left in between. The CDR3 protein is CASSPRAYEQYF. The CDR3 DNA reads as TGTGCCAGCAGCCCGAGAGCCTACGAGCAGTACTTC.

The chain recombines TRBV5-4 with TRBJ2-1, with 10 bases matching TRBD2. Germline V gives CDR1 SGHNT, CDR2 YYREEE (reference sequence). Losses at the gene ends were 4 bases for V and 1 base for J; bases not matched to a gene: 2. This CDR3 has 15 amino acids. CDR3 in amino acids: CASSRSGRSYNEQFF. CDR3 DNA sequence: TGTGCCAGCAGCCGTAGCGGGAGGTCCTACAATGAGCAGTTCTTC.